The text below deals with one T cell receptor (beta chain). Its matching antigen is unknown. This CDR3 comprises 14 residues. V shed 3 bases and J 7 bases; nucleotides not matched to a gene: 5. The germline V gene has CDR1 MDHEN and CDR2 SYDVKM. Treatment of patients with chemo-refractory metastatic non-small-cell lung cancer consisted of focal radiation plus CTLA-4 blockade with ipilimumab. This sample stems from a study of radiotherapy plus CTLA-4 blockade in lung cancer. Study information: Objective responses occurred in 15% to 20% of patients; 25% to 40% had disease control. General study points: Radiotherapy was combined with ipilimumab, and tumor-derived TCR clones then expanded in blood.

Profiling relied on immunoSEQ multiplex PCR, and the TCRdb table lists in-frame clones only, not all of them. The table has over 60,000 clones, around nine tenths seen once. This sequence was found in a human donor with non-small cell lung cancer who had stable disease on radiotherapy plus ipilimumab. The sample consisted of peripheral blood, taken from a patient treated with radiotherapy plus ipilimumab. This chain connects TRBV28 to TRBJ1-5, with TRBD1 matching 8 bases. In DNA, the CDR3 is TGTGCCAGCAGTTTCCAGGGGGCAGAGCAGCCCCAGCATTTT. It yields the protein CASSFQGAEQPQHF.